This TCR beta chain was sequenced for a study of vaccination effects on CD4 cells after COVID-19. Study information: Median timing of post-vaccine samples was 72 days after the second dose.

Using viral peptide pools, the ViraFEST assay grew out antigen-specific CD4+ T cells prior to sequencing. At the end of less than 12 days of culture, CD4+ T cells were isolated. Participants received two doses of either the BNT162b2 or mRNA-1273 vaccine. Each well held 1.5 million to 2.5 million PBMC cultured with 7.5 to 10 ug/ml peptides and roughly 9 IU/ml IL-2. Cultures received IL-2 medium that replaced half the medium on days 3 and 7. Repertoires were generated with immunoSEQ multiplex PCR, while TCRdb's copy carries only in-frame clones and drops some. The sample holds around 81,000 clones, more than 60% seen once. Study-wide results and caveats: Late post-vaccination, clones induced by infection and those induced by vaccine underwent marked clonal contraction.

Remarks on this clone: Its target is not known. In the same sample, other DNA sequences code for this CDR3.

This CDR3 spans 14 amino acids. CDR1 is SGHTA and CDR2 is FQGNSA in the germline V gene. V trimming: 2 bases; J trimming: 4 bases; junction bases outside the gene matches: 4. The specimen was CD4+ T cells from PBMCs cultured with HCoV-OC43 spike peptides, collected after COVID-19 vaccination. The subset is: HCoV-OC43 spike overlapping peptide pool stimulation. This chain uses TRBV7-2 with TRBJ1-1; TRBD1 agrees at 7 bases. The source is a human donor who received a COVID-19 vaccine. CDR3 sequence: CASSLRQGGTEAFF. The CDR3, as DNA: TGTGCCAGCAGCTTAAGACAGGGAGGCACTGAAGCTTTCTTT.